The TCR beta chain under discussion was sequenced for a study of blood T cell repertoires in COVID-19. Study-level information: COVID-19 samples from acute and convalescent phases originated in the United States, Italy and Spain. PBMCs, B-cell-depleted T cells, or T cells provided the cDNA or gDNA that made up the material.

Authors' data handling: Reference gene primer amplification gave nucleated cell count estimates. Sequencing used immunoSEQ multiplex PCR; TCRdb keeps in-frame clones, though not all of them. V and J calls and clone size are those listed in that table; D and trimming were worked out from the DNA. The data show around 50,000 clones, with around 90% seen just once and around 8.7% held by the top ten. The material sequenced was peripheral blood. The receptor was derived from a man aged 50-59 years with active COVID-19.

The CDR3, as DNA: TGTGCCAGTAGTATAGTGGGAGGGCGGCTGTACAATGAGCAGTTCTTC. As protein: CASSIVGGRLYNEQFF. The chain employs TRBV19 and TRBJ2-1; 7 bases align to TRBD2. The CDR3 is 16 residues long. The germline CDR1 and CDR2 sequences are LNHDA and SQIVND (reference sequence). Trimming cost V 1 base and J 4 bases; bases outside gene matches: 7.